The rows below give T cell receptor beta chains drawn from one sample of a study of CD8+ T cells in alopecia areata. Assay used: immunoSEQ multiplex PCR; TCRdb lists only in-frame clones, some missing. Here the sample spans 200,000 or so clones, 58% being singletons. This specimen was CD4+ T cells sorted from blood, taken at week 24, from a patient treated with tofacitinib. Source of these receptors: a human donor with alopecia areata. Each CDR3 is given with its conserved first and last residue. D genes are given only for firm matches. The size entry is marked missing in some rows and otherwise reads once, few, many or a size class.

>TRBJ2-7|.|14|TRBD2|TRBV10-3
TGTGCCATCAGCGCGGTTGGGGTAGCGGGTGAGCAGTACTTC
CAISAVGVAGEQYF
>TRBJ2-1|.|15|TRBD2|TRBV5-1
TGCGCCAGCAGCGAGAGAGCGGGAGTGGGGAATGAGCAGTTCTTC
CASSERAGVGNEQFF
>TRBJ2-5|.|17|TRBD2|TRBV4-1
TGCGCCAGCAGCCAAGATCTTCGCGGGGGGAACCAAGAGACCCAGTACTTC
CASSQDLRGGNQETQYF
>TRBJ1-4|.|10|.|TRBV20-1
TGCAGTGCTAGAGGACAGGAACTGTTTTTT
CSARGQELFF
>TRBJ2-5|.|12|.|TRBV7-6
TGTGCCAGCAGCTTGTATGGAGAGACCCAGTACTTC
CASSLYGETQYF
>TRBJ2-1|.|14|.|TRBV29-1
TGCAGCGTTGGGCTGGGGAGCTCCTACAATGAGCAGTTCTTC
CSVGLGSSYNEQFF
>TRBJ2-3|.|14|.|TRBV6-5
TGTGCCAGCAGACCCGGGACACTCCGCGATACGCAGTATTTT
CASRPGTLRDTQYF
>TRBJ2-1|.|14|.|TRBV28
TGTGCCAGCAGTTGGGAGTGGTCCTACAATGAGCAGTTCTTC
CASSWEWSYNEQFF
>TRBJ1-6|few|15|TRBD1|TRBV28
TGTGCCAGCAGTCGTACCGGGGACAGGGCTTCACCCCTCCACTTT
CASSRTGDRASPLHF
>TRBJ2-1|.|10|.|TRBV29-1
TGCAGCGTTGTAGTAAATGAGCAGTTCTTC
CSVVVNEQFF
>TRBJ2-1|.|13|.|TRBV7-2
TGTGCCAGCAGCTTACAGCGGAGGAATGAGCAGTTCTTC
CASSLQRRNEQFF
>TRBJ2-3|.|14|.|TRBV10-3
TGTGCCATCAGCCAGAGTACAGGGATGGATACGCAGTATTTT
CAISQSTGMDTQYF
>TRBJ1-2|.|12|.|TRBV7-2
TGTGCCAGCAGCGGCGGGGAAGGGGGCTACACCTTC
CASSGGEGGYTF
>TRBJ1-5|few|21|TRBD1|TRBV23-1
TGCGCCAGCAGTCGGAAACCGGTCGGGACAGGGGTTGGGGGCCAGACGGTGCCCCAGCATTTT
CASSRKPVGTGVGGQTVPQHF
>TRBJ1-5|.|13|.|TRBV5-6
TGTGCCAGCAGCTTTGGGGTAAATCAGCCCCAGCATTTT
CASSFGVNQPQHF
>TRBJ1-2|.|15|.|TRBV28
TGTGCCAGCAGTTTATCTTGGACGTCACCCTATGGCTACACCTTC
CASSLSWTSPYGYTF
>TRBJ1-2|.|16|.|TRBV4-1
TGCGCCAGCAGCAATGGGGGGGGGCAGGGCCAAAGTGGCTACACCTTC
CASSNGGGQGQSGYTF
>TRBJ1-1|.|15|.|TRBV5-1
TGCGCCAGCAGCTTGGCCGGTGGAGCGAACACTGAAGCTTTCTTT
CASSLAGGANTEAFF
>TRBJ2-3|.|14|.|TRBV7-9
TGTGCCAGCAGCTTACTCCCTGACACAGATACGCAGTATTTT
CASSLLPDTDTQYF
>TRBJ2-3|.|16|TRBD2|TRBV7-9
TGTGCCAGCAGCCCTGGGACTAGCGGTTTCACAGATACGCAGTATTTT
CASSPGTSGFTDTQYF
>TRBJ1-1|once|16|TRBD1|TRBV27
TGTGCCAGCAGTCTACGCGCCGGGACAGGGCATAATGAAGCTTTCTTT
CASSLRAGTGHNEAFF
>TRBJ2-5|.|18|TRBD2|TRBV2
TGTGCCAGCAGTGAATATCGGAGCGGGGGGGCTAGGGCGGAGACCCAGTACTTC
CASSEYRSGGARAETQYF
>TRBJ2-2|.|13|.|TRBV7-3
TGTGCCAGCAGCTTAGGGCCCTCCGGGGAGCTGTTTTTT
CASSLGPSGELFF
>TRBJ1-2|.|14|.|TRBV29-1
TGCAGCGCCGTGGCGGACAGCCTTTACTATGGCTACACCTTC
CSAVADSLYYGYTF
>TRBJ2-7|.|12|.|TRBV28
TGTGCCAGTGGGGGGAGGACCTACGAGCAGTACTTC
CASGGRTYEQYF
>TRBJ2-3|.|19|TRBD2|TRBV4-1
TGCGCCAGCAGCCAAGAACGTGGTGGGGTAGCGGGTGAAAGGGATACGCAGTATTTT
CASSQERGGVAGERDTQYF
>TRBJ1-4|.|15|.|TRBV7-2
TGTGCCAGCAGCGAACAGGCAGGGGCTAATGAAAAACTGTTTTTT
CASSEQAGANEKLFF
>TRBJ2-6|.|19|.|TRBV5-1
TGCGCCAGCAGCTTGACAGGAACAAGACTGAGCTCTGGGGCCAACGTCCTGACTTTC
CASSLTGTRLSSGANVLTF
>TRBJ2-5|once|13|.|TRBV2
TGTGCCAGCAGTGCTGGGCTGGAAGAGACCCAGTACTTC
CASSAGLEETQYF
>TRBJ1-1|few|12|.|TRBV29-1
TGCAGCGCCGGACAGTTGAACACTGAAGCTTTCTTT
CSAGQLNTEAFF
>TRBJ2-1|.|19|TRBD2|TRBV7-2
TGTGCCAGCAGCTTAGTCAGCGGGAGGGAAGGTGGGAGGGACAATGAGCAGTTCTTC
CASSLVSGREGGRDNEQFF
>TRBJ2-2|.|16|.|TRBV7-3
TGTGCCAGCAGCTTAAATCCGGGGAATTGGGCCGGGGAGCTGTTTTTT
CASSLNPGNWAGELFF
>TRBJ2-5|once|15|TRBD1|TRBV30
TGTGCCTGGAGCGCCGGACAGGGGGCCCAAGAGACCCAGTACTTC
CAWSAGQGAQETQYF
>TRBJ1-1|.|16|TRBD1|TRBV4-3
TGCGCCAGCAGCCACCTAGAGGCAGGGGGCTACACTGAAGCTTTCTTT
CASSHLEAGGYTEAFF
>TRBJ1-2|.|14|.|TRBV27
TGTGCCAGCATCTCAAGTGGAACAGGGAATGGCTACACCTTC
CASISSGTGNGYTF
>TRBJ2-5|.|15|TRBD2|TRBV4-2
TGTGCCAGCAGCCTACGACTAGCGGGGGGCGAGACCCAGTACTTC
CASSLRLAGGETQYF
>TRBJ1-2|.|13|.|TRBV28
TGTGCCAGCAGTTTCCCCGGGACGTCGGGCTACACCTTC
CASSFPGTSGYTF